Listed below are T cell receptor beta chains from one sample, sequenced in a study of T cells in Graves' hyperthyroidism and ophthalmopathy. TCRdb called the multiplex PCR reads again in MiXCR, with one record for every CDR3 protein. The sample records about 270,000 distinct CDR3 sequences, about 16% being singletons. Sample: blood. The source is a woman in her 50s with Graves' hyperthyroidism that later progressed to Graves' ophthalmopathy. Both conserved end residues are trimmed from each CDR3. Each record gives: V gene, J gene, CDR3 protein.

>TRBV15|TRBJ1-6
ATSRDWSSGSPLH
>TRBV3-1|TRBJ2-3
ASSQDRDGVYTDTQY
>TRBV29-1|TRBJ2-3
SVEDRKTSTDTQY
>TRBV3-1|TRBJ1-3
ASRARGGNTIY
>TRBV5-1|TRBJ2-1
ASSFSGVGNNEQF
>TRBV5-5|TRBJ2-3
ASSLGWGSADTQY
>TRBV7-9|TRBJ2-7
ASSPNPGQNYEQY
>TRBV2|TRBJ1-4
ASSDHRTQEKLF
>TRBV27|TRBJ1-1
ASAMGQGETEAF
>TRBV29-1|TRBJ2-7
SVARDRERRQY
>TRBV9|TRBJ2-5
ASSVAGGIQETQY
>TRBV30|TRBJ2-7
ARPPGQGDDEQY
>TRBV6-1|TRBJ2-7
ASSEAIQGHEQY
>TRBV5-1|TRBJ1-2
ASSFDRYYGYT
>TRBV6-2/TRBV6-3|TRBJ1-2
ASTQPYRGGYT
>TRBV7-3|TRBJ1-3
ASSLSDMTGTYSGNTIY
>TRBV4-2|TRBJ2-1
ASSQDLASGRDNEQF
>TRBV3-1|TRBJ2-4
ASSPAAKNIQY
>TRBV6-5|TRBJ2-7
ASSYSTGANYEQY
>TRBV5-5|TRBJ2-5
ASSRQGLQETQY
>TRBV9|TRBJ1-6
ASRIGTDNSPLH
>TRBV5-6|TRBJ2-3
ASSLAAGVPTDTQY
>TRBV5-1|TRBJ2-7
ASSLQGGSSEQY
>TRBV4-2|TRBJ1-2
ASSQNYGYT
>TRBV7-9|TRBJ2-3
ASSRLRPDTQY
>TRBV5-6|TRBJ2-3
ASSLLAGESDTQY
>TRBV6-2/TRBV6-3|TRBJ2-7
ASSYDPTGPSYEQY
>TRBV5-1|TRBJ2-7
ASSLASGFYEQY
>TRBV29-1|TRBJ1-1
SVASGGWTEAF
>TRBV3-1|TRBJ2-7
ASSPWEGGSYEQY
>TRBV2|TRBJ2-2
ASSAQPGELF
>TRBV27|TRBJ2-3
ASSLRPRPTADTQY
>TRBV7-2|TRBJ1-1
ASSPDRMNTEAF
>TRBV30|TRBJ1-1
AWDLAEAF
>TRBV30|TRBJ1-4
AWSGGHATNEKLF
>TRBV5-6|TRBJ2-3
ASSLQSGSGDTQY
>TRBV11-2|TRBJ1-3
ASSLEASGNTIY
>TRBV20-1|TRBJ1-6
SAKIGQGRRDSPLH
>TRBV3-1|TRBJ2-5
ASSFAGTGVQETQY
>TRBV27|TRBJ2-7
ASSFSKDSYEQY
>TRBV7-6|TRBJ2-3
ASSLMGSNTDTQY
>TRBV5-1|TRBJ2-3
ASRLVDTQY
>TRBV19|TRBJ2-5
ATADRGHETQY
>TRBV20-1|TRBJ1-1
SARDPTRGTSNTEAF
>TRBV6-1|TRBJ1-2
ASSWTFNYGYT
>TRBV3-1|TRBJ2-1
ASSPLGQGRTEQF
>TRBV11-2|TRBJ1-4
ASSRDSGSQKLF
>TRBV20-1|TRBJ1-5
TIGELQGDQPQH
>TRBV20-1|TRBJ2-7
SAPRGASWATIYEQY
>TRBV20-1|TRBJ2-2
SARVAGRTGELF
>TRBV5-1|TRBJ2-3
ASSWTGTGTDTQY
>TRBV11-2|TRBJ1-1
ASRHGGQDTEAF
>TRBV20-1|TRBJ2-3
SALAGVTDTQY
>TRBV5-1|TRBJ2-7
ASSLGPGNYEQY
>TRBV12-3/TRBV12-4|TRBJ2-2
ASSPGAGELF
>TRBV12-3/TRBV12-4|TRBJ2-1
ASSALGEVVYEQF